A selection of T cell receptor beta chains follows, all from one sample in a study of OX40 agonist ivuxolimab in advanced cancers. Repertoires were generated with immunoSEQ multiplex PCR, while TCRdb's copy carries only in-frame clones and drops some. The table records roughly 79,000 clones, roughly 89% of them present only once. The sequences come from CD4+ or CD8+ T cells sorted from blood, collected in a trial of the OX40 agonist ivuxolimab. These receptor sequences come from an adult with an advanced solid tumor such as melanoma, head and neck, liver or kidney cancer. Each CDR3 is given with its conserved first and last residue. Fields, in order: D gene, V gene, CDR3 protein. The D gene is left open where the match is weak.

>TRBD2|TRBV4-2
CASSATGTSGARSYNEQFF
>TRBD1|TRBV18
CASSRTLTGTNTGELFF
>NA|TRBV18
CASSPTTGDTEAFF
>NA|TRBV5-1
CASQPGPTPYEQYF
>TRBD1|TRBV28
CASSQTGGHQPQHF
>NA|TRBV7-9
CASSFSETQYF
>NA|TRBV27
CASSFWGQTYEQYF
>NA|TRBV21-1
CASSKVQGKKTDTQYF
>TRBD2|TRBV19
CASSISGATGELFF
>NA|TRBV9
CASSVAGPQGTQYF
>NA|TRBV5-3
CARSLDGGEHTDTQYF
>NA|TRBV28
CASRSYNEQFF
>TRBD1|TRBV18
CASSPPDRVGYEQYF
>NA|TRBV10-3
CAISVAGFSDTQYF
>NA|TRBV9
CASSAPPGFGGELFF
>TRBD1|TRBV29-1
CSGSGTGASETQYF
>TRBD1|TRBV7-2
CASSYGQGAQETQYF
>NA|TRBV30
CAWNGGLNQPQHF
>NA|TRBV5-1
CASSLAVNTEAFF
>NA|TRBV10-3
CAISAQVNYGYTF
>TRBD1|TRBV7-9
CASSGRNRGLDTEAFF
>NA|TRBV4-3
CASSQESGYGYTF
>TRBD2|TRBV27
CASSFWALVTSGRSNEQFF
>TRBD1|TRBV7-9
CASSLAAGTGVGYEQYF
>TRBD1|TRBV5-1
CASSPDRGSNYGYTF
>NA|TRBV6-5
CASSTGYTGELFF
>TRBD2|TRBV19
CASSPFLGATSENIQYF
>TRBD1|TRBV7-2
CASSSYRGRSGYTF
>TRBD2|TRBV19
CASSIDGGGEQFF
>TRBD1|TRBV11-2
CASRDRNTDTQYF
>TRBD1|TRBV28
CASRLPGQNSPLHF
>TRBD2|TRBV6-4
CASSDPEGRASSYEQYF
>TRBD1|TRBV11-2
CASKLQGASGELFF
>NA|TRBV19
CATMDRYLYEQYF
>TRBD1|TRBV5-4
CASSFWDRAGYTF